This T cell receptor (beta chain) emerged from a study of blood T cell repertoires in COVID-19 (TCRdb year 2020). With regard to the full study: Samples from collaborators originated in the United States, Italy and Spain and spanned both the acute and convalescent phases of COVID-19. HLA class I and class II types, where available, came from metadata supplied by the sample provider rather than from assay-based typing. A freely available public database, intended as a resource for researchers studying the immune response to SARS-CoV-2, is where the repertoires were released. Subjects who had been exposed to COVID-19, were actively infected with it, or had recovered from it provided the deeply sampled blood TCRbeta repertoires that made up the dataset. The material from the prospective study consisted of cDNA or gDNA derived from T cells, B-cell-depleted T cells, or PBMCs. The samples were drawn from the first 160 participants of the ongoing ImmuneRACE study and from some 1,300 subjects provided by 6 global collaborators. The sample metadata nearly always contained a de-identified subject ID, COVID-19 status, age in years and sex.

Whole blood was collected in K2EDTA tubes by collaborating institutions according to the institutions' own protocols. For TCRbeta analysis, collaborators shipped samples in one of three forms: frozen whole blood, isolated PBMCs, or DNA extracted from either of those sample types. The immunoSEQ Assay, a bias-controlled multiplex PCR, was used to amplify TCRbeta CDR3 regions from genomic DNA. As for how the authors treated the data: The number of nucleated cells in each sample was estimated by amplification of reference gene primers within the assay. To quantify the absolute abundance of each unique TCRbeta CDR3 rearrangement, sequence reads were collapsed and filtered. For each sample, productive Simpson clonality was calculated as the square root of Simpson's diversity index across productive rearrangements. In its TCRdb copy, this immuneACCESS table keeps in-frame sequences only and misses some clones. Where compared with another copy, unresolved V genes explain less than half of these, and the others have no known cause. From that table come the V and J calls and clone size; the DNA was used to work out D and trimming. Counted in this sample were around 220,000 clones; roughly 90% of them appeared once. 1.9% of the sample comes from the top ten.

Inclusive of the bounding cysteine and phenylalanine, the CDR3 is 17 residues long. Of the read, only the CDR3 DNA is kept; its 51 bases are in frame from base 1. The germline V gene provides CDR1 SGHRS and CDR2 YFSETQ. Clipping removes 0 bases from V and 6 bases from J, with 13 as the unmatched junction base count. To note about this clone: What antigen it recognizes has not been identified. No base quality values were provided; no much bigger clone lies one nucleotide off.

Results the study describes overall, beyond this receptor: The amount of clinical and demographic metadata varied by source and participant and was provided uncurated.

Sequenced material: peripheral blood. The receptor comes from a man aged 35 to 55 with active or convalescent COVID-19. The chain was built from TRBV5-1 and TRBJ2-3, and 7 junction bases match TRBD2. The DNA is TGCGCCAGCAGCTTGGGGACTAGTCATTTTTTGTCGGATACGCAGTATTTT. Its protein is CASSLGTSHFLSDTQYF.